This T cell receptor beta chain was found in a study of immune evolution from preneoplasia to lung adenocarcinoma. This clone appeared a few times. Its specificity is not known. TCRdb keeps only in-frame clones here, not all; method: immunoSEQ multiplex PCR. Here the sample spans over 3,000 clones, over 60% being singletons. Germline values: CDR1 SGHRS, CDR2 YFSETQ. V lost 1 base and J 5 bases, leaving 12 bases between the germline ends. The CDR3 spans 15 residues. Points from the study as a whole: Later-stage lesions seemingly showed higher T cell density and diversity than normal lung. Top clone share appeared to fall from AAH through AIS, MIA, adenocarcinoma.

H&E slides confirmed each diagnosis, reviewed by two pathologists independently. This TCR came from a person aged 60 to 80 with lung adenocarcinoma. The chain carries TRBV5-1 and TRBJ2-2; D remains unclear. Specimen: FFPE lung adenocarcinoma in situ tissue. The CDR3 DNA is TGCGCCAGCAGCTTGACCCCCGGTTTTACCGGGGAGCTGTTTTTT. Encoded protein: CASSLTPGFTGELFF.